The 17 T cell receptor beta chains below all came from one sample that was sequenced in a study of cytomegalovirus exposure and HLA in healthy donors (dated by TCRdb to the late 2010s). The library was produced with the immunoSEQ multiplex PCR assay. Here the immuneACCESS table is served through TCRdb, limited to in-frame sequences with V and J called. Missing clones are a known gap in these copies; in checked studies unresolved V genes cover under half, and the rest lacks a known reason. The sample table shows 190,000 or so clones, and around 81% are seen once. 2.5% to 3% of the sample rests with the top ten. Source material: PBMCs. These TCRs come from a young woman in good health and CMV-seropositive.

This rearrangement joins TRBV11-1 to TRBJ2-7; TRBD2 agrees at 7 bases. The V gene's germline CDR1 is SGHAT and CDR2 FQDESV (reference sequence). The CDR3 has 15 residues. Trimming at V came to 8 bases and at J to 3 bases, leaving 13 bases not matched to a gene. CDR3 DNA: TGTGCCAGCTCGTGGGATGGACTAGAGGACTACGAGCAGTACTTC. Its protein is CASSWDGLEDYEQYF.

This chain uses TRBV18 with TRBJ1-4; 8 bases agree with TRBD1. Germline V gene sequence: CDR1 KGHSH, CDR2 LQKENI. Trimming took 0 bases from V and 0 from J; bases not matched to a gene: 6. The CDR3 totals 18 residues. The CDR3 DNA is TGTGCCAGCTCACCACCGGTCGGACAGGGAGCAACTAATGAAAAACTGTTTTTT. Translation gives CASSPPVGQGATNEKLFF.

This chain uses TRBV7-2 with TRBJ2-3; tentative D call: TRBD1 (5 bases). CDR1 SGHTA and CDR2 FQGNSA come from the germline V gene. V lost 4 bases and J lost 2, with 16 bases in between. This CDR3 spans 16 amino acids. The CDR3 loop is CASSSRGGANTDTQYF. CDR3 nucleotide sequence: TGTGCCAGCAGCTCAAGAGGTGGGGCGAACACAGATACGCAGTATTTT. The full variable domain, in which reference TRBV7-2 and TRBJ2-3 provide the parts outside the CDR3, is GAGVSQSPSNKVTEKGKDVELRCDPISGHTALYWYRQSLGQGLEFLIYFQGNSAPDKSGLPSDRFSAERTGGSVSTLTIQRTQQEDSAVYLCASSSRGGANTDTQYFGPGTRLTVL.

A single count supports this clone. The genes are TRBV11-2 and TRBJ2-3; the match to TRBD2 covers 8 bases. The CDR3 length is 15 residues. Trimming cost V 5 bases and J 4 bases; bases outside gene matches: 8. CDR1 is SGHAT and CDR2 is FQNNGV in the germline V gene. In nucleotides, the CDR3 is TGTGCCAGCAGCCCGGGACTAGTGGGGGCAGATACGCAGTATTTT. Translating gives CASSPGLVGADTQYF.

The chain couples TRBV2 to TRBJ1-2, with 9 bases identical to TRBD1. CDR3 length: 13 residues. CDR1 is SNHLY and CDR2 is FYNNEI in the germline V gene. The J segment lost 6 bases and the V segment lost 5 bases, leaving 4 bases of the junction unmatched. CDR3 sequence reads: CASSIGDRDGYTF. DNA for the CDR3: TGTGCCAGCAGTATCGGGGACAGGGATGGCTACACCTTC.

This clone was counted once. The CDR3 nucleotides read TGCGCCAGCAGCTTGGTGGGGCCGGGTGAGCAGTTCTTC. It yields the protein CASSLVGPGEQFF. The chain employs TRBV5-1 and TRBJ2-1, with D tentatively TRBD1 (5 bases). This CDR3 spans 13 amino acids. CDR1 is SGHRS, CDR2 YFSETQ, per germline. Deletions cut 0 bases from V and 9 bases from J, with 10 bases between.

This chain links TRBV6-5 with TRBJ1-2; no clear D. This CDR3 has 15 amino acids. V was trimmed by 6 bases and J by 1 base, leaving 15 bases between them. Germline lookup yields CDR1 MNHEY and CDR2 SVGAGI. This CDR3 is CASRPTTIHNYGYTF. The DNA for the CDR3 is TGTGCCAGCAGACCAACTACGATTCATAACTATGGCTACACCTTC.

The chain joins TRBV6-1 to TRBJ1-4; 10 bases fit TRBD1. Germline assignment: CDR1 MNHNS and CDR2 SASEGT. The CDR3 is 18 amino acids. J gave up 8 bases and V 4 bases, and 16 bases lay outside the gene matches. The CDR3 DNA sequence: TGTGCCAGCAGTGTACTCAGGAGGACAGGGGGTGTGGGCGAAAAACTGTTTTTT. Protein sequence: CASSVLRRTGGVGEKLFF.

This clone has just one count. The chain employs TRBV19 and TRBJ1-2, with 9 bases identical to TRBD1. The CDR3 spans 16 residues. Unmatched junction bases numbered 16, after V lost 10 bases and J lost 4 bases. Germline V gives CDR1 LNHDA, CDR2 SQIVND (reference sequence). CDR3 in amino acids: CATKAVGTGLPYGYTF. The CDR3 region has the DNA TGTGCCACTAAGGCGGTAGGGACAGGGCTTCCCTATGGCTACACCTTC.

V gene TRBV9 combines with J gene TRBJ2-5; weak D call: TRBD1 (6 bases). The CDR3 totals 15 residues. Germline V lookup: CDR1 SGDLS, CDR2 YYNGEE. Trimming removed 2 bases at V and 2 bases at J, with 13 bases between. The DNA of the CDR3 is TGTGCCAGCAGCGTCCAGGGGAATGGGCAAGAGACCCAGTACTTC. Translated: CASSVQGNGQETQYF.

This clone was seen just once. V usage is TRBV9 and J usage is TRBJ2-3; weak D call: TRBD1 (6 bases). The CDR3 length is 16 residues. The germline V and J ends were trimmed by 4 bases and 2 bases, with 17 bases remaining between them. Germline V gene sequence: CDR1 SGDLS, CDR2 YYNGEE. CDR3 coding DNA: TGTGCCAGCAGCAACCGGGACACCTTCATCACAGATACGCAGTATTTT. Translating gives CASSNRDTFITDTQYF. Full variable domain (rest looked up from reference TRBV9 and TRBJ2-3): DSGVTQTPKHLITATGQRVTLRCSPRSGDLSVYWYQQSLDQGLQFLIQYYNGEERAKGNILERFSAQQFPDLHSELNLSSLELGDSALYFCASSNRDTFITDTQYFGPGTRLTVL.

As DNA, the CDR3 is TGTGCCAGCAGCGTAGCATCAGGGGGTATGTCAGATACGCAGTATTTT. Its protein is CASSVASGGMSDTQYF. The chain joins TRBV9 to TRBJ2-3; 7 nucleotides align to TRBD1. The V gene end was trimmed by 0 bases and the J gene end by 4 bases; junction bases not matched to a gene: 8. The CDR3 extends over 16 amino acids. The germline V gene encodes CDR1 SGDLS and CDR2 YYNGEE.

V gene TRBV27 combines with J gene TRBJ1-4; 8 positions match TRBD1. The germline V gene has CDR1 MNHEY and CDR2 SMNVEV (reference sequence). Trimming removed 0 bases from V and 4 bases from J; junction bases left unmatched: 4. CDR3 length equals 16 residues. The CDR3 sequence: CASSLSRGLSNEKLFF. In DNA form, the CDR3 reads TGTGCCAGCAGTTTATCCAGGGGGCTTAGTAATGAAAAACTGTTTTTT.

In its sample, this clone was seen once. The J gene is TRBJ2-5, the V gene TRBV7-9; a weak D match, TRBD1 (5 bases). The germline V gene encodes CDR1 SEHNR and CDR2 FQNEAQ (reference sequence). The CDR3 length is 12 residues. V was shortened by 2 bases and J by 10 bases, with 11 bases between the two germline ends. DNA for the CDR3: TGTGCCAGCAGCTTAACCCAGGGAAACCAGTACTTC. This gives the protein CASSLTQGNQYF.

The V gene is TRBV4-1, the J gene TRBJ1-3; D not certain. Between the trimmed V and J ends, which lost 5 bases and 1 base, there was a span of 18 bases. Germline CDR1 is MGHRA and CDR2 is YSYEKL. This CDR3 comprises 17 residues. The CDR3 sequence: CASSALPRGLSGNTIYF. As DNA, the CDR3 is TGCGCCAGCAGCGCCCTCCCCCGAGGCCTTTCTGGAAACACCATATATTTT.

The rearrangement uses TRBV6-6 and TRBJ2-7; TRBD1 matches at 7 bases. Per the germline V gene, CDR1 is MNHNY and CDR2 is SVGAGI (reference sequence). The CDR3 sequence is 16 residues long. Unmatched junction bases numbered 9, after V lost 2 bases and J lost 2 bases. The CDR3 reads CASSYATGTVPYEQYF. The CDR3 DNA sequence: TGTGCCAGCAGTTACGCCACCGGGACAGTTCCCTACGAGCAGTACTTC.

The rearrangement uses TRBV6-1 and TRBJ1-6; 7 bases map to TRBD1. Trimming cost V 6 bases and J 8 bases; bases outside gene matches: 10. The CDR3 covers 15 residues. Germline values: CDR1 MNHNS, CDR2 SASEGT. The CDR3 reads CASREPTGYYSPLHF. As DNA, the CDR3 is TGTGCCAGCAGAGAACCGACAGGGTACTATTCACCCCTCCACTTT.